The 21 T cell receptor beta chains reported below all come from one sample, sequenced in a study of regulatory T cells in long-lasting Graves disease. Time point noted: newly diagnosed GD, antithyroid drugs for less than 3 months. Construction of the TCR library relied on RNA isolated from PBMCs. Arm-PCR of CDR3 regions with iRepertoire HTBI primers generated TCR beta libraries. TCRdb fed the multiplex PCR reads into MiXCR, producing one record per CDR3 protein. The sample lists about 420,000 distinct CDR3 sequences; 16% were seen once. These data were likewise used in another study, on T cells in Graves' hyperthyroidism and ophthalmopathy.

Sequencing used peripheral blood mononuclear cells (PBMCs), obtained at new diagnosis, from a patient treated with antithyroid drugs. The receptors originated from a woman aged 18-29 years with Graves disease.

This clonotype was counted between two and nine times. A much larger clone lies a single base off, so this may be a read error. This chain connects TRBV2 to TRBJ2-2, with TRBD2 matching over 11 bases. Germline V gene lookup returns CDR1 SNHLY and CDR2 FYNNEI. The CDR3 contains 14 residues. Losses at the gene ends were 10 bases for V and 2 bases for J; bases not matched to a gene: 3. The CDR3 loop reads CATRLAGNTGELFF. CDR3 nucleotides: TGTGCCACCAGACTAGCGGGAAACACCGGGGAGCTGTTTTTT.

The chain combines TRBV28 with TRBJ2-5; TRBD1 is a possible D gene (6 bases). From germline, CDR1 is MDHEN and CDR2 SYDVKM. The ends were cut back, 10 bases at V and 5 bases at J, with 14 bases in the middle. There are 12 residues in the CDR3. The CDR3: CATRQARETQYF. The CDR3 coding sequence is TGTGCCACCCGACAGGCACGGGAGACCCAGTACTTC.

Concerning this clonotype itself: This may be a read error: a much more frequent sequence differs by one nucleotide. J is TRBJ2-5 and V is TRBV7-9, with 9 nucleotides matching TRBD2. The J call may not be correct, given that the DNA end is closer to TRBJ2-1. The CDR3 totals 17 residues. Germline assignment: CDR1 SEHNR and CDR2 FQNEAQ (reference sequence). The chain's CDR3 is CASSLGQAGGLSYEQFF. In DNA, the CDR3 is TGTGCCAGCAGCTTAGGTCAAGCGGGAGGCCTCTCCTACGAGCAGTTCTTC.

In its sample, this clonotype was seen many times. This chain joins TRBV29-1 and TRBJ2-5, with a tentative D call TRBD2 (7 bases). Looked up from germline, CDR1 is SQVTM and CDR2 is ANQGSEA. The CDR3 totals 15 residues. Trimming cost V 6 bases and J 2 bases, with 19 bases left between them. The CDR3 DNA sequence: TGCAGCGTGGGGGGGGCAGGAGGGGGGCAAGAGACCCAGTACTTC. Translating gives CSVGGAGGGQETQYF.

The chain uses TRBV4-3 and TRBJ1-6; D might be TRBD1 (5 bases). V was pared by 0 bases and J by 12 bases, with 15 bases between. Germline CDR1 and CDR2: LGHNA and YSLEER. This CDR3 has 15 residues. In nucleotides, the CDR3 is TGCGCCAGCAGCCAAGATCAGGGCCGGCGGCAACCCCTCCACTTT. Residues: CASSQDQGRRQPLHF.

This clonotype has at least ten counts. The chain is built from TRBV20-1 and TRBJ2-5; TRBD1 matches at 9 bases. Looked up from germline, CDR1 is DFQATT and CDR2 is SNEGSKA (reference sequence). The CDR3 runs to 15 residues. The J segment lost 1 base and the V segment lost 5 bases, leaving 8 bases of the junction unmatched. CDR3 in amino acids: CSAAGQGRTQETQYF. CDR3 sequence (DNA): TGCAGTGCTGCGGGACAGGGACGAACCCAAGAGACCCAGTACTTC.

The chain links TRBV28 to TRBJ1-2; unclear D gene. Trimming shortened V by 6 bases and J by 2 bases, and 10 bases separated the two germline ends. In germline, CDR1 is MDHEN, CDR2 SYDVKM. This CDR3 comprises 13 residues. In DNA, the CDR3 is TGTGCCAGCAGCATTAGGACCAACTATGGCTACACCTTC. It encodes CASSIRTNYGYTF.

This clonotype has at least ten counts. CDR3 protein: CSAIAGAPVNYEQYF. Written as DNA, the CDR3 is TGCAGTGCTATAGCGGGAGCCCCTGTGAACTACGAGCAGTACTTC. The chain recombines TRBV20-1 with TRBJ2-7; 9 bases map to TRBD2. Germline CDR1 DFQATT, CDR2 SNEGSKA (reference sequence). The CDR3 is made up of 15 amino acids. With 4 bases clipped from V and 3 bases from J, the junction kept 10 bases outside the gene matches.

The chain joins TRBV24-1 to TRBJ2-3; 7 nucleotides agree with TRBD2. CDR3 length equals 15 residues. Trimming took 3 bases from V and 0 from J; bases not matched to a gene: 2. Germline CDR1 is KGHDR and CDR2 is SFDVKD. The CDR3 nucleotides are TGTGCCACCAGTGATAGCGGGGATAGCACAGATACGCAGTATTTT. Amino acids: CATSDSGDSTDTQYF.

This clonotype was counted many times. V and J are TRBV3-1 and TRBJ2-7; TRBD2 agrees at 11 bases. The CDR3 covers 18 residues. V lost 1 base and J lost 2; bases outside the gene matches: 10. Germline CDR1 and CDR2: LGHDT and YNNKEL (reference sequence). The CDR3 region is CASSQGASGRLSAYEQYF. In DNA, the CDR3 is TGTGCCAGCAGCCAAGGGGCTAGCGGGAGGTTGTCCGCCTACGAGCAGTACTTC.

J is TRBJ1-1 and V is TRBV7-9, with unresolved D. Germline CDR1 SEHNR, CDR2 FQNEAQ (reference sequence). With 6 bases removed from V and 8 bases from J, the gap between germline ends came to 16 bases. The CDR3 spans 13 residues. The CDR3 region has the DNA TGTGCCAGCAGTCCAGGTCTTCATATCGAAGCTTTCTTT. As protein: CASSPGLHIEAFF.

This rearrangement joins TRBV6-1 to TRBJ1-5; 9 nucleotides line up with TRBD1. CDR1 is MNHNS, CDR2 SASEGT, per germline. There are 15 residues in the CDR3. V gave up 1 base and J gave up 7 bases; unmatched junction bases: 5. The CDR3 DNA reads TGTGCCAGCAGTGAAGTGGACAGGGGAAGACAGCCCCAGCATTTT. Translating it yields CASSEVDRGRQPQHF.

In its sample, this clonotype was seen a few times. This sequence joins TRBV7-8 and TRBJ1-1; no clear D. Between the trimmed V and J ends, which lost 5 bases and 5 bases, there was a span of 12 bases. The CDR3 is 13 residues long. CDR1 and CDR2 (germline): SGHVS, FQNEAQ. The CDR3 region has the DNA TGTGCCAGCAGCGGAATAAAGGGTACTGAAGCTTTCTTT. Translation gives CASSGIKGTEAFF. The whole variable domain, filled in from reference TRBV7-8 and TRBJ1-1, reads GAGVSQSPRYKVAKRGQDVALRCDPISGHVSLFWYQQALGQGPEFLTYFQNEAQLDKSGLPSDRFFAERPEGSVSTLKIQRTQQEDSAVYLCASSGIKGTEAFFGQGTRLTVV.

There are a few counts of this clonotype. Here the CDR3 DNA reads TGTGCCAGCAGTTACTCAGGGATCGATAATGAAAAACTGTTTTTT. This gives the protein CASSYSGIDNEKLFF. This chain joins TRBV6-2 or TRBV6-3 and TRBJ1-4, with no clear D. The CDR3 runs to 15 residues. Germline V gene data show CDR1 as MNHEY and CDR2 as SVGEGT. V lost 0 bases to trimming and J lost 4 bases, with 9 bases between them.

This clonotype has a handful of counts. This chain uses TRBV9 with TRBJ2-1; 9 bases are a match to TRBD2. Germline CDR1 SGDLS, CDR2 YYNGEE. The CDR3 is 16 residues long. The V and J ends lost 0 bases and 10 bases, in that order; junction bases with no gene match: 11. The CDR3, as DNA: TGTGCCAGCAGCGTAGTCGCGGGAGGGCTCTGGGCGGAGCAGTTCTTC. It yields the protein CASSVVAGGLWAEQFF.

The genes are TRBV3-1 and TRBJ1-1, with a possible D match to TRBD1 (6 bases). Germline CDR1 reads LGHDT; CDR2 reads YNNKEL (reference sequence). CDR3 length: 14 residues. Trimming removed 1 base at V and 7 bases at J, with 13 bases between. The CDR3: CASSQGVGGGEAFF. The CDR3 DNA is TGTGCCAGCAGCCAAGGTGTAGGAGGGGGTGAAGCTTTCTTT.

This clonotype was seen at least ten times. V gene TRBV2 combines with J gene TRBJ1-2; unclear D gene. Germline loops: CDR1 SNHLY, CDR2 FYNNEI. The ends were cut back, 6 bases at V and 4 bases at J, with 9 bases in the middle. The CDR3 has 12 residues. CDR3 in DNA: TGTGCCAGCAGCGGGCACAGCTATGGCTACACCTTC. Protein product: CASSGHSYGYTF.

This clonotype has just a few counts. The chain links TRBV7-9 to TRBJ2-7; 9 bases agree with TRBD2. The germline V gene has CDR1 SEHNR and CDR2 FQNEAQ (reference sequence). The CDR3 loop spans 16 amino acids. The V and J ends lost 1 base and 5 bases, in that order; junction bases with no gene match: 9. CDR3 coding DNA: TGTGCCAGCAGCTTAGATTGGGCGGGAGGGTTCGACGAGCAGTACTTC. This encodes CASSLDWAGGFDEQYF.

In the case of this clonotype: A much larger clone differs by one base, so this may be a read error. The chain couples TRBV20-1 to TRBJ2-1; D gene uncertain. Trimming took off 6 bases at V and 5 bases at J, with 17 bases between the two ends. The germline CDR1 and CDR2 sequences are DFQATT and SNEGSKA (reference sequence). This CDR3 is built from 14 residues. The CDR3 DNA follows: TGCAGTGCGTCGCGGTCAGCTGGCCACAATGAGCAGTTCTTC. Translating it yields CSASRSAGHNEQFF.

In this sample, this clonotype turned up a few times. The J gene is TRBJ2-7, the V gene TRBV5-5; D may be TRBD1 or TRBD2 (5 bases each). The CDR3 has 13 amino acids. Trimming shortened V by 7 bases and J by 1 base, and 12 bases separated the two germline ends. Germline loops: CDR1 SGHKS, CDR2 YYEKEE (reference sequence). The CDR3 DNA reads as TGTGCCAGCCCCGAGGGGATTTCCTACGAGCAGTACTTC. Translated: CASPEGISYEQYF.

The J gene is TRBJ1-4, the V gene TRBV4-1; tentatively, D is TRBD1 (6 bases). This CDR3 comprises 15 residues. Looked up from germline, CDR1 is MGHRA and CDR2 is YSYEKL. V was pared by 0 bases and J by 4 bases, with 9 bases between. As DNA, the CDR3 is TGCGCCAGCAGCCAAGAAGGACAGATTAATGAAAAACTGTTTTTT. This codes for CASSQEGQINEKLFF.